This is a list of T cell receptor beta chains from one sample in a study of blood T cell repertoires in COVID-19. Produced via immunoSEQ multiplex PCR; TCRdb's table is partial and in-frame only. The sample yields 300,000 to 400,000 clones, 85% to 90% seen once. Sequencing was done on a sample of peripheral blood. Every receptor here comes from a woman aged 25 to 45 with COVID-19, enrolled during active disease. Each CDR3 is given with its conserved first and last residue. D genes are given only for firm matches. Size values are once, few and many counts, or a class for expanded clones, and some rows have none.

D gene	V gene	J gene	clone size	CDR3 DNA	CDR3 protein
NA	TRBV9	TRBJ1-1	NA	TGTGCCAGCAGCGTAGCCACAGTCAACACTGAAGCTTTCTTT	CASSVATVNTEAFF
TRBD1	TRBV5-4	TRBJ1-2	NA	TGTGCCAGCAGCTCCGGGACAGGGTTGGGCTACACCTTC	CASSSGTGLGYTF
TRBD1	TRBV7-2	TRBJ1-5	NA	TGTGCCAGCAGCTTAGATGGGACAGGGGATCAGCCCCAGCATTTT	CASSLDGTGDQPQHF
TRBD1	TRBV6-2/TRBV6-3	TRBJ2-7	NA	TGTGCCAGCAGCCGTGGACAGGGACCCTACGAGCAGTACTTC	CASSRGQGPYEQYF
NA	TRBV6-5	TRBJ1-6	NA	TGTGCCAGCAGTCGGTCCGGGAACTATAATTCACCCCTCCACTTT	CASSRSGNYNSPLHF
NA	TRBV12-5	TRBJ2-1	NA	TGTGCTAGTGGTTTGGTGCCTCAGGGGAAGTACAATGAGCAGTTCTTC	CASGLVPQGKYNEQFF
TRBD1	TRBV6-6	TRBJ1-1	NA	TGTGCCAGCAGCCGAGGGACAGGGGCCACTGAAGCTTTCTTT	CASSRGTGATEAFF
NA	TRBV5-4	TRBJ2-2	NA	TGTGCCAGCAGCTTGGCCAGCGCCTCAAACACCGGGGAGCTGTTTTTT	CASSLASASNTGELFF
TRBD2	TRBV9	TRBJ2-3	NA	TGTGCCAGCAGCGACACTAGCGGCGCGCAGTATTTT	CASSDTSGAQYF
TRBD1	TRBV19	TRBJ2-7	NA	TGTGCCAGTAGTATAGTGGGGACAGGGTACTACGAGCAGTACTTC	CASSIVGTGYYEQYF
NA	TRBV7-2	TRBJ1-6	NA	TGTGCCAGCAGCATCGACCTAATCCCGGGTTCACCCCTCCACTTT	CASSIDLIPGSPLHF
NA	TRBV9	TRBJ1-4	NA	TGTGCCAGCAGCCCAAATGGTATTACGGGAGAAAAACTGTTTTTT	CASSPNGITGEKLFF
TRBD1	TRBV27	TRBJ1-1	NA	TGTGCCAGCAGAAACAGGGGATTGAACACTGAAGCTTTCTTT	CASRNRGLNTEAFF
TRBD1	TRBV7-9	TRBJ2-5	NA	TGTGCCAGCAGCCCAGGACAGGGCCAAGAGACCCAGTACTTC	CASSPGQGQETQYF
NA	TRBV2	TRBJ1-2	NA	TGTGCCAGCAGTGAACTCTACGGCAGGGCCAACTATGGCTACACCTTC	CASSELYGRANYGYTF
TRBD1	TRBV20-1	TRBJ1-2	NA	TGCAGTGCGGAGGGGGCGGGAGGCTACACCTTC	CSAEGAGGYTF
NA	TRBV10-3	TRBJ1-1	NA	TGTGCCATCAGGAGGGTAGAGAACACTGAAGCTTTCTTT	CAIRRVENTEAFF
NA	TRBV5-5	TRBJ2-4	NA	TGTGCCAGCAGCTCGGGACTTTCCAAAAACATTCAGTACTTC	CASSSGLSKNIQYF
TRBD2	TRBV27	TRBJ2-1	once	TGTGCCAGCAGTTTATCTATGCGGGAGAGAGGAAATGAGCAGTTCTTC	CASSLSMRERGNEQFF
NA	TRBV7-6	TRBJ1-3	few	TGTGCCAGCAGCTTGAGCCGCCACTCTGGAAACACCATATATTTT	CASSLSRHSGNTIYF
NA	TRBV7-9	TRBJ2-1	NA	TGTGCCAGCACCCCGAGTGTGGGACTCCTCCACAATGAGCAGTTCTTC	CASTPSVGLLHNEQFF
NA	TRBV5-6	TRBJ1-1	NA	TGTGCCAGCAGCTTCTTCGTGAACACTGAAGCTTTCTTT	CASSFFVNTEAFF
NA	TRBV12-5	TRBJ2-1	NA	TGTGCTAGTGGTTTTGGTACTAACTACAATGAGCAGTTCTTC	CASGFGTNYNEQFF
NA	TRBV12-3/TRBV12-4	TRBJ2-2	NA	TGTGCCAGCAAGCTTACCACTGGGGAGCTGTTTTTT	CASKLTTGELFF
NA	TRBV28	TRBJ1-1	NA	TGTGCCAGCAGGCAGTCCATGAACACTGAAGCTTTCTTT	CASRQSMNTEAFF
NA	TRBV9	TRBJ2-7	few	TGTGCCAGCAGCGTAGGGGCGGGATCCTACGAGCAGTACTTC	CASSVGAGSYEQYF
NA	TRBV28	TRBJ2-7	NA	TGTGCCAGCAGTTCGGGACTTTCCTACGAGCAGTACTTC	CASSSGLSYEQYF
TRBD1	TRBV10-3	TRBJ1-1	NA	TGTGCCATCAGTGGACAGGGGGTGAACACTGAAGCTTTCTTT	CAISGQGVNTEAFF
NA	TRBV6-6	TRBJ2-1	once	TGTGCCAGCAGTTTGAGCTCCTACAATGAGCAGTTCTTC	CASSLSSYNEQFF
TRBD1	TRBV29-1	TRBJ2-1	NA	TGCAGCGTTGAATATCGGGACAGGGGGGATGAGCAGTTCTTC	CSVEYRDRGDEQFF
NA	TRBV6-5	TRBJ2-3	NA	TGTGCCAGCAGTAATCGCCTAACAGATACGCAGTATTTT	CASSNRLTDTQYF
NA	TRBV21-1	TRBJ2-5	NA	TGTGCCAGCAGCAAAGGGGGGGGAAGGGCAAATCAGTGGACCCAGTACTTC	CASSKGGGRANQWTQYF
TRBD2	TRBV13	TRBJ2-3	NA	TGTGCCAGCAGTTCCAGCGGGAGGGCCGGAGATACGCAGTATTTT	CASSSSGRAGDTQYF
NA	TRBV5-1	TRBJ1-1	NA	TGCGCCAGCAATTGGGGGGGGCGAGAGAACACTGAAGCTTTCTTT	CASNWGGRENTEAFF
NA	TRBV12-3/TRBV12-4	TRBJ1-5	NA	TGTGCCAGCAGTTTAGCGCAGGGGCAGCCCCAGCATTTT	CASSLAQGQPQHF
NA	TRBV7-3	TRBJ2-1	NA	TGTGCCAGCAGCCCACAGGGTGCTAGCAATGAGCAGTTCTTC	CASSPQGASNEQFF
TRBD1	TRBV2	TRBJ1-5	few	TGTGCCAGCAGGGACAGGGATCGGCAGCCCCAGCATTTT	CASRDRDRQPQHF
NA	TRBV30	TRBJ1-2	NA	TGTGCCTGGAGTGCTATAACTCCCCTAGCGGGAGGCTACACCTTC	CAWSAITPLAGGYTF
NA	TRBV29-1	TRBJ2-1	NA	TGCAGCGTCAACCTAGCTTCCTCCTACAATGAGCAGTTCTTC	CSVNLASSYNEQFF
NA	TRBV30	TRBJ1-1	NA	TGTGCCTGGTACCAGAGGTGGTACACTGAAGCTTTCTTT	CAWYQRWYTEAFF
NA	TRBV2	TRBJ1-5	NA	TGTGCCAGCAGTGGAGCTTCGGGGAGCAATCAGCCCCAGCATTTT	CASSGASGSNQPQHF
TRBD1	TRBV7-2	TRBJ1-2	NA	TGTGCCAGCAGCGTTTCTTCCGGGACAGGAACCTATGGCTACACCTTC	CASSVSSGTGTYGYTF
TRBD1	TRBV3-1/TRBV3-2	TRBJ2-3	once	TGTGCCAGCAGCTACCGACAGGGCTCTGGCACAGATACGCAGTATTTT	CASSYRQGSGTDTQYF